The T cell receptor (beta chain) under discussion was sequenced for a study of technical replicates of blood from a few donors. Produced via immunoSEQ multiplex PCR; TCRdb's table is partial and in-frame only. The sample carries roughly 90,000 clones, 90% to 96% recorded once. The CDR3 sequence is 13 residues long. Trimming removed 6 bases from V and 3 bases from J, with 10 bases in between. Germline CDR1 reads MNHEY; CDR2 reads SVGAGI. The TCR originated in a human donor in good health. The chain carries TRBV6-5 and TRBJ2-3, with a weak D call TRBD1 (6 bases). Sequenced: T cells isolated from PBMCs. In nucleotides, the CDR3 is TGTGCCAGCAGCTCCGGGACAACAGATACGCAGTATTTT. Amino acid sequence: CASSSGTTDTQYF.